The TCR beta chain described here comes from a study of blood T cell repertoires in COVID-19. Study information: Samples of COVID-19 (acute and convalescent) were obtained from the United States, Italy and Spain.

This clone was recorded only once. The germline V gene has CDR1 LNHNV and CDR2 YYDKDF (reference sequence). CDR3 length: 15 residues. Trimming cost V 0 bases and J 6 bases, with 12 bases left between them. Generated by immunoSEQ multiplex PCR, the TCRdb table keeps only in-frame clones and is missing some. The sample has 200,000 to 300,000 clones, more than 70% seen once; the top ten hold about 2.1%. This sequence originates from a woman aged 45-59 years with acute or convalescent COVID-19. This chain connects TRBV15 to TRBJ1-5; TRBD1 is a possible D gene (5 bases). Sequenced: peripheral blood. CDR3 nucleotide sequence: TGTGCCACCAGCAGAGATCTAGGGGTAACTCAGCCCCAGCATTTT. It yields the protein CATSRDLGVTQPQHF. Supplemented by reference TRBV15 and TRBJ1-5, the full variable domain reads DAMVIQNPRYQVTQFGKPVTLSCSQTLNHNVMYWYQQKSSQAPKLLFHYYDKDFNNEADTPDNFQSRRPNTSFCFLDIRSPGLGDTAMYLCATSRDLGVTQPQHFGDGTRLSIL.